A selection of T cell receptor beta chains follows, all from one sample in a study of T cells after yellow fever vaccination. TCRdb recomputed calls from the 5' RACE reads with MiXCR, one row per CDR3 protein. The sample holds under 550,000 distinct CDR3 sequences; roughly a fifth are singletons and the top ten take roughly 16%. The input for sequencing was PBMCs, taken less than 25 days after the first yellow fever vaccination. The receptors shown here come from a young man who received the YFV17D yellow fever vaccine. The CDR3 runs from the conserved cysteine through the conserved F or W. A D gene is named only where the DNA matches it firmly. The listing skips clone size in some rows; elsewhere it reads once, few, many or a size class.

V,size,length,J,D,DNA,CDR3
TRBV5-1,few,15,TRBJ2-5,TRBD1,TGCGCCAGCAGCGGGAGGACAGGGGGCCAAGAGACCCAGTACTTC,CASSGRTGGQETQYF
TRBV14,few,16,TRBJ2-1,NA,TGTGCCAGCAGCCAAGGCCCCCCCCTAGGAAACAATGAGCAGTTCTTC,CASSQGPPLGNNEQFF
TRBV9,NA,15,TRBJ2-1,TRBD2,TGTGCCAGCAGCGTCCCTGCGGGGGGTGACAATGAGCAGTTCTTC,CASSVPAGGDNEQFF
TRBV6-5,few,15,TRBJ2-1,NA,TGTGCCAGCAGTTGGGAGGGGGGCTCCTACAATGAGCAGTTCTTC,CASSWEGGSYNEQFF
TRBV9,many,15,TRBJ2-5,TRBD1,TGTGCCAGCAGCGAGGGAGGACAGGGAAGCGAGACCCAGTACTTC,CASSEGGQGSETQYF
TRBV11-2,few,15,TRBJ2-4,NA,TGTGCCAGCAGCTTAGTTCAGATGGGGAAAAACATTCAGTACTTC,CASSLVQMGKNIQYF
TRBV7-9,NA,15,TRBJ2-1,NA,TGTGCCAGCAGCTTAGCGTGGGGATCCTACAATGAGCAGTTCTTC,CASSLAWGSYNEQFF
TRBV27,few,14,TRBJ2-7,NA,TGTGCCAGCAGTTCAGGGTCGTACGGGTACGAGCAGTACTTC,CASSSGSYGYEQYF
TRBV20-1,NA,14,TRBJ1-5,NA,TGCAGTGCTAGAGTTGCTACAGGTGAATGGGCCCAGCATTTT,CSARVATGEWAQHF
TRBV6-5,NA,14,TRBJ1-2,NA,TGTGCCAGCAGTTACTCGGGGGAGATCGATGGCTACACCTTC,CASSYSGEIDGYTF
TRBV7-9,NA,14,TRBJ1-5,NA,TGTGCCAGCAGCGACGAGGGGTTTTATCAGCCCCAGCATTTT,CASSDEGFYQPQHF
TRBV20-1,NA,15,TRBJ2-5,TRBD2,TGCAGTGCTAGAGCCTCGGGACTATCCTCTAAGACCCAGTACTTC,CSARASGLSSKTQYF
TRBV4-2,NA,13,TRBJ2-2,NA,TGTGCCAGCAGCCAAGAAGGGGCTCCCATACTGTTTTTT,CASSQEGAPILFF
TRBV4-2,NA,15,TRBJ1-1,NA,TGTGCCAGCAGCCAGCAGACAGGAAGGAACACTGAAGCTTTCTTT,CASSQQTGRNTEAFF
TRBV23-1,few,18,TRBJ1-4,NA,TGCGCCAGCAGTCAATCAGGTCAGGAAATGAAGCTCTGTGAAAAACTGTTTTTT,CASSQSGQEMKLCEKLFF
TRBV7-2,NA,13,TRBJ2-7,NA,TGTGCCAGCAGCTACAACAGGGTAAACGAGCAGTACTTC,CASSYNRVNEQYF
TRBV18,NA,15,TRBJ1-2,TRBD1,TGTGCCAGCTCAGGAACCGGGACAGGGACCTATGGCTACACCTTC,CASSGTGTGTYGYTF
TRBV29-1,few,15,TRBJ2-3,TRBD2,TGCAGCGTTGAAGTCTGGGGGGGGAACACAGATACGCAGTATTTT,CSVEVWGGNTDTQYF
TRBV4-3,NA,14,TRBJ1-4,NA,TGCGCCAGCAGCCAAAGACAGTGGGCTGAAAAACTGTTTTTT,CASSQRQWAEKLFF
TRBV5-1,NA,15,TRBJ2-5,TRBD2,TGCGCCAGCAGCCAGATAGCGGGGGGGCAAGAGACCCAGTACTTC,CASSQIAGGQETQYF
TRBV29-1,many,12,TRBJ2-3,NA,TGCAGCGTTGACGTAGCTGCAGATACGCAGTATTTT,CSVDVAADTQYF
TRBV5-7,few,17,TRBJ2-5,NA,TGTGCCAGCAGCCATAGCCCTGGGGGAGGCACACAAGAGACCCAGTACTTC,CASSHSPGGGTQETQYF
TRBV5-6,few,14,TRBJ2-5,NA,TGTGCCAGCAGCCAAAACTCGGGGGCTGGGACCCAGTACTTC,CASSQNSGAGTQYF
TRBV3-1,few,14,TRBJ2-1,NA,TGTGCCAGCAGCCCATTCGCCAGGGACCATGAGCAGTTCTTC,CASSPFARDHEQFF
TRBV20-1,few,15,TRBJ2-3,NA,TGCAGTGCTCAGCGGGCAGGGGCGGGGGCAGATACGCAGTATTTT,CSAQRAGAGADTQYF
TRBV4-1,few,15,TRBJ2-2,TRBD1,TGCGCCAGCAGCCAAGGGACAGGGAGCACCGGGGAGCTGTTTTTT,CASSQGTGSTGELFF
TRBV7-2,NA,14,TRBJ1-5,TRBD1,TGTGCCAGCAGCTTAGCGGACAGGGATCAGCCCCAGCATTTT,CASSLADRDQPQHF
TRBV9,NA,11,TRBJ2-1,NA,TGTGCCAGCAACTCCGGGAATGAGCAGTTCTTC,CASNSGNEQFF
TRBV9,few,14,TRBJ2-5,TRBD2,TGTGCCAGCAGCCAACGGGGGGGGCTCGAGACCCAGTACTTC,CASSQRGGLETQYF
TRBV24-1,NA,12,TRBJ2-3,NA,TGTGCCACCAGTTCCACATCTGATACGCAGTATTTT,CATSSTSDTQYF
TRBV5-1,NA,13,TRBJ2-3,NA,TGCGCCAGCAGCCAGGACATCACAGATACGCAGTATTTT,CASSQDITDTQYF
TRBV6-1,few,12,TRBJ2-1,NA,TGTGCCAGCACGACCGGGGGCAATGAGCAGTTCTTC,CASTTGGNEQFF
TRBV28,few,15,TRBJ2-2,NA,TGTGCCAGCAGTTTACCCGATAGGATCACCGGGGAGCTGTTTTTT,CASSLPDRITGELFF
TRBV7-2,NA,11,TRBJ1-4,NA,TGTGCCAGCACCAAGGGTGAAAAACTGTTTTTT,CASTKGEKLFF
TRBV5-1,NA,15,TRBJ1-4,NA,TGCGCCAGCAGCCCGGAGGAACACGGTAATGAAAAACTGTTTTTT,CASSPEEHGNEKLFF
TRBV11-2,NA,15,TRBJ2-5,TRBD2,TGTGCCAGCAGCTTAGATTTACTAGCGGGAGAGACCCAGTACTTC,CASSLDLLAGETQYF
TRBV19,NA,14,TRBJ1-4,TRBD1,TGTGCCAGTTGTTCAACGGACAGGAATGAAAAACTGTTTTTT,CASCSTDRNEKLFF
TRBV7-9,NA,15,TRBJ1-3,NA,TGTGCCAGCGAACAGTCTCTGGACTCTGGAAACACCATATATTTT,CASEQSLDSGNTIYF
TRBV4-3,NA,19,TRBJ2-1,TRBD2,TGCGCCAGCAGTATAAGGACTAGCGGGGAAGGGTATTCCTACAATGAGCAGTTCTTC,CASSIRTSGEGYSYNEQFF
TRBV10-2,many,14,TRBJ2-5,NA,TGCGCCAGCAGTCGTGTACCCCGGGAAGAGACCCAGTACTTC,CASSRVPREETQYF
TRBV5-1,few,15,TRBJ1-1,TRBD1,TGCGCCAGCAGCTTGGGGCAGGGGGCGGGAACTGAAGCTTTCTTT,CASSLGQGAGTEAFF
TRBV6-1,few,14,TRBJ2-2,NA,TGTGCCAGCAGGACCCACATGGACACCGGGGAGCTGTTTTTT,CASRTHMDTGELFF
TRBV6-1,NA,14,TRBJ1-5,NA,TGTGCCAGCAGCCCGACCAGGGTCTTAGGGCCCCAGCATTTT,CASSPTRVLGPQHF
TRBV6-1,few,15,TRBJ1-5,NA,TGTGCCAGCAGTCCTACAGGGATGTGGAATCAGCCCCAGCATTTT,CASSPTGMWNQPQHF
TRBV12-3/TRBV12-4,NA,15,TRBJ2-2,TRBD2,TGTGCCAGCAGTTTATCTAGCGGGGGGATCGGGGAGCTGTTTTTT,CASSLSSGGIGELFF
TRBV4-1,few,16,TRBJ2-2,NA,TGCGCCAGCAGCCAAGAGGCGGGACGTGACACCGGGGAGCTGTTTTTT,CASSQEAGRDTGELFF
TRBV29-1,NA,13,TRBJ1-1,NA,TGCAGCGTTGGAGGAGGGGGGGTGGCTGAAGCTTTCTTT,CSVGGGGVAEAFF
TRBV7-3,NA,15,TRBJ2-3,NA,TGTGCCAGCAGCCCGCGGCACGGGGACACAGATACGCAGTATTTT,CASSPRHGDTDTQYF
TRBV19,few,14,TRBJ1-1,TRBD1,TGTGCCACCATTAAAGACAGGGGGTACACTGAAGCTTTCTTT,CATIKDRGYTEAFF
TRBV12-3/TRBV12-4,few,16,TRBJ2-2,TRBD1,TGTGCCAGCAGTCCCGTAGACAGGGATTTCAGCGGGGAGCTGTTTTTT,CASSPVDRDFSGELFF
TRBV30,NA,14,TRBJ1-5,NA,TGTGCCTGGAGTGCTACGGGGGCAAGTCAGCCCCAGCATTTT,CAWSATGASQPQHF
TRBV2,NA,11,TRBJ1-1,NA,TGTGCCAGCAGTGAAAATGCGGAAGCTTTCTTT,CASSENAEAFF
TRBV25-1,NA,11,TRBJ2-7,NA,TGTGCCAGCAGTGAATTTGAAGAGCAGTACTTC,CASSEFEEQYF
TRBV7-9,many,15,TRBJ2-3,NA,TGTGCCAGCAGCTCCCTCGGGATTTACACAGATACGCAGTATTTT,CASSSLGIYTDTQYF
TRBV12-3/TRBV12-4,many,16,TRBJ2-7,NA,TGTGCCAGCATGGGGGGGGCCCAGGGGGATGGCCTCGAGCAGTACTTC,CASMGGAQGDGLEQYF
TRBV4-1,NA,17,TRBJ1-1,NA,TGCGCCAGCAGCCATCCAGGGGTGCGGTTAGTGAACACTGAAGCTTTCTTT,CASSHPGVRLVNTEAFF
TRBV14,few,15,TRBJ1-1,NA,TGTGCCAGCAGCCAGATGGCAGGGCCCCACGTCGGGGCTTTCTTT,CASSQMAGPHVGAFF
TRBV2,NA,15,TRBJ2-7,TRBD2,TGTGCCAGCAGCGCGACTAGCGGGGGGCCCTACGAGCAGTACTTC,CASSATSGGPYEQYF
TRBV12-3/TRBV12-4,few,16,TRBJ2-1,TRBD1,TGTGCCAGCAGTCCAACCGGGACAGCCTCCTACAATGAGCAGTTCTTC,CASSPTGTASYNEQFF
TRBV7-2,few,16,TRBJ2-3,NA,TGTGCCAGCAGCTTAGACCAGGGGCCACGCACAGATACGCAGTATTTT,CASSLDQGPRTDTQYF